A single sample is the source of the 23 T cell receptor beta chains below, sequenced in a study of blood T cell repertoires in COVID-19. Generated by immunoSEQ multiplex PCR, the TCRdb table keeps only in-frame clones and is missing some. Among about 260,000 clones listed, approximately 86% were seen once. Input material: peripheral blood. The receptor source for this set is a man aged 25 to 40 with active or convalescent COVID-19.

The V gene is TRBV10-3, the J gene TRBJ1-6, with 11 positions matching TRBD1. V shed 9 bases and J 7 bases; nucleotides not matched to a gene: 8. Germline V lookup: CDR1 ENHRY, CDR2 SYGVKD. CDR3 size: 15 residues. The CDR3 loop reads CAIAPRTGGNSPLHF. CDR3 coding DNA: TGTGCCATTGCTCCCCGGACAGGGGGCAATTCACCCCTCCACTTT.

The chain carries TRBV6-5 and TRBJ1-6, with TRBD1 matching 9 bases. The ends lost 6 bases at V and 10 bases at J; junction bases unmatched: 10. The length of the CDR3 is 15 residues. Germline V gives CDR1 MNHEY, CDR2 SVGAGI. The CDR3 loop reads CASSQEGQGRSPLHF. CDR3 nucleotides: TGTGCCAGCAGCCAGGAGGGACAGGGAAGGTCACCCCTCCACTTT.

The gene calls are TRBV29-1 and TRBJ1-1; D is possibly TRBD1 (6 bases). The CDR3 is 13 amino acids. With 3 bases removed from V and 1 base from J, the gap between germline ends came to 9 bases. CDR1 and CDR2 from the germline V gene are SQVTM and ANQGSEA. DNA for the CDR3: TGCAGCGTTGAGCAGGGGAAGAACACTGAAGCTTTCTTT. It encodes CSVEQGKNTEAFF.

This clone was detected once. The chain has TRBV1 and TRBJ2-7; whether TRBD2, the table's D call, matches the DNA was not checked. TRBV1 is classified as a pseudogene. There are 14 residues in the CDR3. The CDR3 is CTSRLKGSSGEQYF. The CDR3 coding sequence is TGCACCAGCAGGCTAAAAGGTTCGTCGGGCGAGCAGTACTTC.

This chain connects TRBV11-2 to TRBJ1-2, with D perhaps matching TRBD1 (6 bases). Trimming took 0 bases from V and 6 from J, leaving 23 bases between them. The CDR3 has 18 residues. CDR1 and CDR2 from the germline V gene are SGHAT and FQNNGV. CDR3 DNA: TGTGCCAGCAGCTTAGAACACTCTCGACAGGTTAGCGTGGATGGCTACACCTTC. It specifies CASSLEHSRQVSVDGYTF.

The V and J genes are TRBV14 and TRBJ1-2; D perhaps matches TRBD1 (6 bases). This CDR3 comprises 14 residues. V lost 0 bases, J lost 4 bases, and 9 bases lay in between. Germline CDR1 is SGHDN and CDR2 is FVKESK. The CDR3 reads CASSQERGGYGYTF. The CDR3 nucleotides read TGTGCCAGCAGCCAAGAGCGAGGGGGCTATGGCTACACCTTC.

The V call is TRBV19, the J call TRBJ1-2, with 9 bases aligning to TRBD1. Germline CDR1 is LNHDA and CDR2 is SQIVND (reference sequence). V lost 7 bases and J lost 8; bases outside the gene matches: 14. The CDR3 loop spans 15 amino acids. The DNA of the CDR3 is TGTGCCAGTACCGGTCCGGGACAGGGTTTGGAAGGCTACACCTTC. It is translated as CASTGPGQGLEGYTF. Full variable domain (missing parts from reference TRBV19 and TRBJ1-2): DGGITQSPKYLFRKEGQNVTLSCEQNLNHDAMYWYRQDPGQGLRLIYYSQIVNDFQKGDIAEGYSVSREKKESFPLTVTSAQKNPTAFYLCASTGPGQGLEGYTFGSGTRLTVV.

The chain links TRBV12-2 to TRBJ2-1; the D segment call TRBD2 is taken from the table without a DNA check. TRBV12-2 is shown as a pseudogene. The CDR3 loop spans 16 amino acids. CDR3 DNA sequence: TGTGCAAGTCGCTTAGAAATTAGCGGGGGGTACCATGAGCAGTTCTTC. Protein sequence: CASRLEISGGYHEQFF.

The J gene is TRBJ2-3, the V gene TRBV13, with unresolved D. Trimming pared 4 bases from V and 8 bases from J, leaving 10 bases between. The CDR3 consists of 12 residues. Germline lookup yields CDR1 PRHDT and CDR2 FYEKMQ (reference sequence). CDR3 sequence: CASSSQIGTQYF. CDR3 nucleotides: TGTGCCAGCAGCTCCCAGATTGGTACGCAGTATTTT.

The chain carries TRBV27 and TRBJ1-5; a weak D match, TRBD1 (5 bases). Trimming stripped 3 bases from V and 7 bases from J, with 10 bases between. Germline loops: CDR1 MNHEY, CDR2 SMNVEV (reference sequence). This CDR3 region has 13 residues. The CDR3 DNA reads as TGTGCCAGCAGTTTGCAGGGCAGGCAGCCCCAGCATTTT. Protein product: CASSLQGRQPQHF.

This clone was counted only a few times. V usage is TRBV3-1 (or the pseudogene TRBV3-2) and J usage is TRBJ2-7; the D gene is possibly TRBD1 (5 bases). The CDR3 is made up of 18 amino acids. Germline CDR1 is LGHDT and CDR2 is YNNKEL (reference sequence). V shed 2 bases and J shed 5 bases, with 25 bases lying between them. The chain's CDR3 is CASSQKSWGAKGWDEQYF. DNA of the CDR3: TGTGCCAGCAGCCAAAAGAGCTGGGGCGCTAAGGGATGGGACGAGCAGTACTTC.

This chain links TRBV12-3 or TRBV12-4 with TRBJ2-7, with D tentatively TRBD1 (6 bases). Trimming pared 4 bases from V and 3 bases from J, leaving 10 bases between. This CDR3 is 13 amino acids long. The DNA for the CDR3 is TGTGCCAGCAGTTCACAGGGAAACTACGAGCAGTACTTC. It specifies CASSSQGNYEQYF.

The CDR3 DNA reads TGTGCCAGCAGCTCCCGCCGACGGGTGAACACTGAAGCTTTCTTT. Protein sequence: CASSSRRRVNTEAFF. V gene TRBV5-6 combines with J gene TRBJ1-1; D not certain. In germline, CDR1 is SGHDT, CDR2 YYEEEE. Trimming stripped 3 bases from V and 0 bases from J, with 12 bases between. The CDR3 has 15 residues.

The gene calls are TRBV7-2 and TRBJ2-3, with unresolved D. The CDR3 runs 13 residues. V was cut by 0 bases and J by 6 bases, with 7 bases left in between. Germline lookup yields CDR1 SGHTA and CDR2 FQGNSA. This CDR3 is CASSLAQVDTQYF. Written as DNA, the CDR3 is TGTGCCAGCAGCTTAGCGCAGGTTGATACGCAGTATTTT.

The J gene is TRBJ1-2, the V gene TRBV5-1; D gene ambiguous. Trimming left V 0 bases short and J 3 bases short, with 6 bases between. Germline lookup yields CDR1 SGHRS and CDR2 YFSETQ. CDR3 length equals 13 residues. The CDR3 DNA sequence: TGCGCCAGCAGCTTGGCCGGGGACTATGGCTACACCTTC. This encodes CASSLAGDYGYTF.

Only a few counts were recorded for this clone. The J gene is TRBJ2-3, the V gene TRBV9, with TRBD2 identical over 10 bases. CDR3 length: 17 amino acids. Per germline, CDR1 SGDLS and CDR2 YYNGEE. Unmatched junction bases numbered 8, after V lost 1 base and J lost 3 bases. The CDR3 bases are TGTGCCAGCAGCGTATCCCGTACTAGCGGGGATACAGATACGCAGTATTTT. Amino acid sequence: CASSVSRTSGDTDTQYF.

The J gene is TRBJ2-5, the V gene TRBV11-2; D is unresolved. The CDR3 sequence is 13 residues long. V lost 6 bases to trimming and J lost 7 bases, with 15 bases between them. The germline V gene has CDR1 SGHAT and CDR2 FQNNGV. The CDR3 sequence is CASRSDRGGTQYF. The DNA of the CDR3 is TGTGCCAGCAGATCCGACCGAGGCGGGACCCAGTACTTC.

The CDR3 spells CASSPRRTGTNEKLFF. As DNA, the CDR3 is TGCGCCAGCAGCCCAAGACGGACAGGGACTAATGAAAAACTGTTTTTT. The J gene is TRBJ1-4, the V gene TRBV4-1; 8 bases are a match to TRBD1. From germline, CDR1 is MGHRA and CDR2 YSYEKL. This CDR3 is built from 16 residues. The V segment lost 4 bases and the J segment 2 bases; nucleotides outside the gene matches: 6.

CDR3 protein: CASSPGTGDGNQPQHF. The CDR3 DNA is TGCGCCAGCAGTCCCGGGACAGGGGACGGCAATCAGCCCCAGCATTTT. The genes are TRBV5-1 and TRBJ1-5; 10 bases match TRBD1. J was trimmed by 2 bases and V by 5 bases; bases with no gene match: 7. Germline values: CDR1 SGHRS, CDR2 YFSETQ. CDR3 length equals 16 residues.

This sequence joins TRBV19 and TRBJ1-4; no definite D call. The CDR3 runs to 13 residues. V gave up 5 bases and J gave up 8 bases, with 12 bases separating them. CDR1 is LNHDA and CDR2 is SQIVND in the germline V gene (reference sequence). CDR3 region: CASSPQEDEKLFF. The CDR3 coding sequence is TGTGCCAGTAGTCCCCAGGAGGACGAAAAACTGTTTTTT.

V usage is TRBV5-5 and J usage is TRBJ2-7; no clear D gene. The CDR3 loop spans 14 amino acids. Looked up from germline, CDR1 is SGHKS and CDR2 is YYEKEE (reference sequence). Trimming left V 0 bases short and J 4 bases short, with 11 bases between. CDR3 residues: CASSLAILVYEQYF. CDR3 sequence (DNA): TGTGCCAGCAGCTTGGCTATATTGGTGTACGAGCAGTACTTC.

The V gene is TRBV5-6, the J gene TRBJ2-7; the D gene is possibly TRBD2 (6 bases). CDR1 SGHDT and CDR2 YYEEEE come from the germline V gene. The CDR3 is 16 residues long. Trimming left V 2 bases short and J 2 bases short, with 17 bases between. CDR3 in amino acids: CASSFGPARGTYEQYF. In nucleotides, the CDR3 is TGTGCCAGCAGCTTTGGCCCCGCCCGGGGGACCTACGAGCAGTACTTC.

The chain carries TRBV27 and TRBJ1-1, with TRBD1 as a possible D gene (6 bases). Trimming cost V 2 bases and J 4 bases, with 8 bases left between them. CDR3 length equals 13 residues. CDR1 is MNHEY, CDR2 SMNVEV, per germline (reference sequence). The CDR3 loop reads CASSLQGITEAFF. DNA for the CDR3: TGTGCCAGCAGTTTACAGGGGATCACTGAAGCTTTCTTT.